This record looks at one TCR beta chain sequence and its context. Clinical history reported by participants formed the basis on which cohorts were assigned. Recovered Cohort 3 donors showed two negative PCRs, clearance, or symptom resolution. Profiled with immunoSEQ multiplex PCR; TCRdb holds only in-frame clones, not every one. The sample holds 260,000 or so clones, 85% seen once. The CDR3 totals 16 residues. The ends were cut back, 4 bases at V and 1 base at J, with 11 bases in the middle. Looked up from germline, CDR1 is SGHTA and CDR2 is FQGNSA. This sample was taken from a study of blood T cell repertoires in COVID-19.

Source material: PBMCs or T cells enriched from blood (not recorded which). The rearrangement links TRBV7-2 to TRBJ1-6, with a tentative D call TRBD1 (5 bases). The clonotype comes from a woman in her 50s who had recovered from COVID-19. The chain's CDR3 is CASSWTRGSYNSPLHF. CDR3 nucleotides: TGTGCCAGCAGCTGGACTAGGGGATCCTATAATTCACCCCTCCACTTT.